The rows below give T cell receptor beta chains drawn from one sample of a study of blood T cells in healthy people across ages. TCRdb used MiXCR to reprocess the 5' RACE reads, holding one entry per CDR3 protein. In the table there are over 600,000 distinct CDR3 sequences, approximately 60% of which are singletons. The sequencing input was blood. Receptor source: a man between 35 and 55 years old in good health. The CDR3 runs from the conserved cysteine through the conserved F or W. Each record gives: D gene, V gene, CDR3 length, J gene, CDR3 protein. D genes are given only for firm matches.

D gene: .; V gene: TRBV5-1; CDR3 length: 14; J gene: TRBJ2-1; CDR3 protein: CASSLVPIRDEQFF
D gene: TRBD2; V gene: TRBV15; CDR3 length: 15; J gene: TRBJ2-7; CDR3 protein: CATSRDKLAVYEQYF
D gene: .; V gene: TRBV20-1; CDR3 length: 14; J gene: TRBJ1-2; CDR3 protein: CSARRAGVPYGYTF
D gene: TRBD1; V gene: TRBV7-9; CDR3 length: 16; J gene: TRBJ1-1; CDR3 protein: CASSPRQGSKNTEAFF
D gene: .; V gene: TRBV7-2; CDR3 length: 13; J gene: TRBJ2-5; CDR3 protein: CASSLAGPQEQYF
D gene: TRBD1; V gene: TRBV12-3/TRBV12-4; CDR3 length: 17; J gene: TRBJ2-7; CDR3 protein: CASSLFPPSTGGYEQYF
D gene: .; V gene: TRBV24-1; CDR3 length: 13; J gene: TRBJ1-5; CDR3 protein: CATSDLRGQPQHF
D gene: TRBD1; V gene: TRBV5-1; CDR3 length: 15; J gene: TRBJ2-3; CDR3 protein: CASSLGQDDTDTQYF
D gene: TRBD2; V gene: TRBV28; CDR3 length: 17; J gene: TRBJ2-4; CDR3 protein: CASSFSGLAGGRYIQYF
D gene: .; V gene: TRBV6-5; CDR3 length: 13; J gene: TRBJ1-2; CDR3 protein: CASSLQGGGGYTF
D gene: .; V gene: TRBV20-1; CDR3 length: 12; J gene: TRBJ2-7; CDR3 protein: CSASTSGYEQYF
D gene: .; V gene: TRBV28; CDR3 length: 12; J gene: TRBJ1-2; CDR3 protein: CASSRGLDGHTF
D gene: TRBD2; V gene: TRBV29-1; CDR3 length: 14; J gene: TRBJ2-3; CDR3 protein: CSVTGTTSTDTQYF
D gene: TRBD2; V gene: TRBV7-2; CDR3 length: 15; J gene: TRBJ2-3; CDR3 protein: CASSLNSGGTDTQYF
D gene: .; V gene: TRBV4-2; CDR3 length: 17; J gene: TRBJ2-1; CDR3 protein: CASSQVGTSGFYNEQSF
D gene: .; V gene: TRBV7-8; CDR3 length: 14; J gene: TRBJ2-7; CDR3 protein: CASSTGTVTYEQYF
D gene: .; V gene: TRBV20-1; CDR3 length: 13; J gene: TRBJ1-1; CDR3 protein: CSARDRAGTEAFF
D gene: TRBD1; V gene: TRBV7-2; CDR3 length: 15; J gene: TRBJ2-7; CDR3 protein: CASSLELTGTYEQYF
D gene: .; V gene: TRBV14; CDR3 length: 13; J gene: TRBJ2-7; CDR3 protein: CASSQEAHYEQYF
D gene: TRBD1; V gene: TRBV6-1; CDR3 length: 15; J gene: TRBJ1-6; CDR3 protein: CASSEMGTVPSPLHF
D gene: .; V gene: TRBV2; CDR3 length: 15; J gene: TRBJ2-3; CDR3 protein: CASRRRAVSTDTQYF
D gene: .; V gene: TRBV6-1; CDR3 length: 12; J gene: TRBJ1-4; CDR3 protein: CASRDIDEKLFF
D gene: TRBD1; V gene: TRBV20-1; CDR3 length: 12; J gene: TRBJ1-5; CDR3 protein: CSAWDSDQPQHF
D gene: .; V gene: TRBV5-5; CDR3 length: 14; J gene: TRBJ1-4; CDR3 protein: CASSLRTVEEKLFF
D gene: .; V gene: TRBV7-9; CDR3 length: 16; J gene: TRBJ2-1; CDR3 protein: CASRYYNTSSYNEQFF
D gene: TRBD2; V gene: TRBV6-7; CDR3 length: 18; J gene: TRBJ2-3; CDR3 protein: CASSYPSKGGPDLGTQYF
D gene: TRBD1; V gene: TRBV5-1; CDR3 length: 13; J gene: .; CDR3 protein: CASSWGQGGEQYF
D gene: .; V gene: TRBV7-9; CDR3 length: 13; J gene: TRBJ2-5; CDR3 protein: CASSPPGVETQYF
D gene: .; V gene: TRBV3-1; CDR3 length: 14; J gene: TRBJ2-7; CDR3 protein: CASSPPIGGYEQYF
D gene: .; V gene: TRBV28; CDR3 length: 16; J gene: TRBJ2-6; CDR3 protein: CASTGHTISGANVLTF
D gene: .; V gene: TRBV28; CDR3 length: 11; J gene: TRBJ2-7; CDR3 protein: CASTGREEQYF
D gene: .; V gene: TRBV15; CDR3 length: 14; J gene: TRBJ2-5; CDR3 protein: CATSSLDYQETQYF
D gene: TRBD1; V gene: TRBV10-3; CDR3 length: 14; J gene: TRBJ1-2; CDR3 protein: CATQRDLQGVSYTF
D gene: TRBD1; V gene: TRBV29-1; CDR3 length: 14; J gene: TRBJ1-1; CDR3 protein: CSAVITGGNTEAFF
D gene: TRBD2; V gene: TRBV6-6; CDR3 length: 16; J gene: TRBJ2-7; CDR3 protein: CASSCGLAGGPYEQYF
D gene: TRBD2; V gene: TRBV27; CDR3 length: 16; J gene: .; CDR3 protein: CASSSPGLAPYNEQYF
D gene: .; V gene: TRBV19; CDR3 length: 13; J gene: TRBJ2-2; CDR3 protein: CASSHSSTGELFF
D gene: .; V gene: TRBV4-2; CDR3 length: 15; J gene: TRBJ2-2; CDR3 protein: CASSQERRNTGELFF
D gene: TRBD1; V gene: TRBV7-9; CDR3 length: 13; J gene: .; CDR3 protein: CASSSAGGETQYF
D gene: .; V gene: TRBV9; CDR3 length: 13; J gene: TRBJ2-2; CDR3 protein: CASSVQGPGELFF
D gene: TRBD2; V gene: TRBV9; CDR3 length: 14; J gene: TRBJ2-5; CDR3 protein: CASSVGGEGETQYF
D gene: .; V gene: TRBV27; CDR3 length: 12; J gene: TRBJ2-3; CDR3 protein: CATKYREDTQYF
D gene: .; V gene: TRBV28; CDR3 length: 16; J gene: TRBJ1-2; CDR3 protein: CASMLVGRGGNYGHTF
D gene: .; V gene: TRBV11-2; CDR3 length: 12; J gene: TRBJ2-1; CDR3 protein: CASSLAPSEQFF
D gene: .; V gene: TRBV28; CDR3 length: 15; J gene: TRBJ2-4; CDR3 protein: CASSLVGQGKNIQYF
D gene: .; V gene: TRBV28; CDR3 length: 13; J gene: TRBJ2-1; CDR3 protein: CASKTGFGNEQFF
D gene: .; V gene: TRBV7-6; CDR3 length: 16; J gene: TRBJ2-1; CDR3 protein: CASSPKHGARFYEQFF
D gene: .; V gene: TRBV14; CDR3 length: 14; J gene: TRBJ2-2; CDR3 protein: CASSQNRITGELFF